The clone carrying this T cell receptor (beta chain) has a count of ten or more. The antigen is undetermined. TCRdb redid the calling of the reads with MiXCR, one entry per CDR3 protein. Here the sample spans around 900,000 distinct CDR3 sequences, roughly a third being singletons. This entry is derived from a study of T cell repertoires in cytomegalovirus infection. Study overall: Based on public TCR beta signatures, there were indications of CMV infection and of a matching HLA type.

The starting material was cultured CD8+ T cells from PBMCs, obtained from culture after CMV antigen stimulation. This clonotype was sampled from a human donor in good health (CMV status not recorded). Some clones in this sample may be carry-over from other donors' samples.

This CDR3 is CASSPPGNQPQHF. DNA of the CDR3: TGTGCCAGCAGCCCACCAGGGAATCAGCCCCAGCATTTT. The genes are TRBV7-9 and TRBJ1-5; D is possibly TRBD1 (5 bases). Germline assignment: CDR1 SEHNR and CDR2 FQNEAQ (reference sequence). Trimming pared 5 bases from V and 4 bases from J, leaving 9 bases between. The CDR3 is made up of 13 amino acids.